This TCR beta chain stems from a study of beta chain features in type 1 diabetes. Background on the study: Across the samples, around 110,000,000 sorted cells were examined in total. General study findings and limits: More deletions and fewer insertions at VDJ junctions were found in patients with type 1 diabetes. Short templates might get an advantage during PCR, and this would be equal in patients and controls. Moderate but significant shortening of TCRB CDR3s was recorded in all four CD4+ subsets from Type 1 diabetes patients.

With respect to this clone: Its antigen is unknown.

Since all of the isolated RNA was reverse transcribed, expressed TCRB transcripts were what got sequenced. Profiled with immunoSEQ multiplex PCR; TCRdb holds only in-frame clones, not every one. The sample has some 150,000 clones; 11% are singletons. V lost 1 base, J lost 9 bases, and 10 bases lay in between. Looked up from germline, CDR1 is LNHDA and CDR2 is SQIVND (reference sequence). The CDR3 totals 13 residues. The V gene is TRBV19, the J gene TRBJ2-1; D may correspond to TRBD1 or TRBD2 (5 bases each). Sequencing was performed on central memory CD4+ T cells from blood. The TCR sequence derives from a man younger than 35 in good health. The CDR3 spells CASSIGVRGEQFF. The CDR3 nucleotides are TGTGCCAGTAGTATAGGAGTGAGGGGTGAGCAGTTCTTC.